These 20 T cell receptor beta chains came from one sample sequenced in a study of T-cell memory formation after mild COVID-19. Via MiXCR, TCRdb re-called the 5' RACE reads, giving one row per CDR3 protein. The sample yields roughly 100,000 distinct CDR3 sequences, 15% to 20% seen once. The sequenced sample was PBMCs or a T cell subset sorted from them (not recorded which). The receptors derive from an adult woman who had mild COVID-19 (a few samples of this study predate the infection). Cell type and time point are not known.

CDR3 sequence: CASSLAQAGGPWEQFF. Here the CDR3 DNA reads TGTGCCAGCAGCTTAGCGCAGGCGGGAGGGCCTTGGGAGCAGTTCTTC. The genes are TRBV7-9 and TRBJ2-1; 9 positions match TRBD2. Germline loops: CDR1 SEHNR, CDR2 FQNEAQ (reference sequence). The length of the CDR3 is 16 residues. J gave up 10 bases and V 0 bases, and 10 bases lay outside the gene matches.

This chain joins TRBV4-1 and TRBJ2-7, with D tentatively TRBD1 (5 bases). This CDR3 contains 14 residues. CDR1 is MGHRA, CDR2 YSYEKL, per germline. V was trimmed by 3 bases and J by 2 bases, leaving 11 bases between them. CDR3 coding DNA: TGCGCCAGCAGCCACTCGACAGCTGCCTACGAGCAGTACTTC. This gives the protein CASSHSTAAYEQYF.

The gene calls are TRBV2 and TRBJ2-5, with D possibly TRBD1 on 6 matching bases. Germline loops: CDR1 SNHLY, CDR2 FYNNEI. V lost 4 bases, J lost 5 bases, and 8 bases lay in between. The CDR3 has 12 amino acids. DNA for the CDR3: TGTGCCAGCAGTGGACAGGCTGAGACCCAGTACTTC. Its protein is CASSGQAETQYF.

This clonotype has a count of ten or more. CDR3 sequence reads: CAISESGNEQFF. DNA of the CDR3: TGTGCCATCAGTGAGTCAGGCAATGAGCAGTTCTTC. This rearrangement joins TRBV10-3 to TRBJ2-1, with unresolved D. This CDR3 is built from 12 residues. V lost 0 bases, J lost 6 bases, and 3 bases lay in between. Germline assignment: CDR1 ENHRY and CDR2 SYGVKD.

The chain recombines TRBV7-3 with TRBJ1-2, with 9 nucleotides matching TRBD1. Germline V gene data show CDR1 as SGHTA and CDR2 as FQGTGA. This CDR3 comprises 15 residues. V was clipped by 0 bases and J by 4 bases; unmatched bases: 3. The CDR3 DNA follows: TGTGCCAGCAGCTTAACCGGACAGGGGCTCTATGGCTACACCTTC. Its translation is CASSLTGQGLYGYTF.

The chain is built from TRBV5-1 and TRBJ2-3; 13 nucleotides align to TRBD2. The length of the CDR3 is 18 residues. Per germline, CDR1 SGHRS and CDR2 YFSETQ. J lost 2 bases, V lost 5 bases, and 11 bases had no gene match. This CDR3 reads CASRGGLAGETHTDTQYF. The DNA of the CDR3 is TGCGCCAGCAGAGGTGGACTAGCGGGGGAAACCCACACAGATACGCAGTATTTT.

V usage is TRBV7-6 and J usage is TRBJ2-6, with D tentatively TRBD1 (6 bases). Germline V gene lookup returns CDR1 SGHVS and CDR2 FNYEAQ. The CDR3 has 15 residues. V lost 5 bases, J lost 3 bases, and 11 bases lay in between. CDR3: CASSRDMSGANVLTF. DNA for the CDR3: TGTGCCAGCAGCCGGGACATGAGTGGGGCCAACGTCCTGACTTTC.

The V gene is TRBV4-1, the J gene TRBJ2-6; D is tentatively TRBD1 or TRBD2 (5 bases each). Trimming shortened V by 8 bases and J by 0 bases, and 11 bases separated the two germline ends. Germline CDR1 and CDR2: MGHRA and YSYEKL. This CDR3 spans 15 amino acids. The CDR3 spells CASAVGTSGANVLTF. The CDR3 DNA reads as TGCGCCAGCGCCGTGGGGACCTCTGGGGCCAACGTCCTGACTTTC.

This clonotype occurred a few times. V gene TRBV13 combines with J gene TRBJ2-1, with 8 bases identical to TRBD2. V lost 7 bases and J lost 6; bases outside the gene matches: 14. The CDR3 spans 16 residues. Germline V gene sequence: CDR1 PRHDT, CDR2 FYEKMQ (reference sequence). This CDR3 is CASTPRSGSLSNEQFF. CDR3 nucleotide sequence: TGTGCCAGCACCCCTCGAAGCGGGAGTCTCTCCAATGAGCAGTTCTTC.

In its sample, this clonotype was seen a few times. The chain has TRBV6-6 and TRBJ2-5; D call uncertain. V gave up 7 bases and J gave up 3 bases, with 15 bases separating them. The CDR3 runs 14 residues. CDR1 and CDR2 from the germline V gene are MNHNY and SVGAGI (reference sequence). CDR3 coding DNA: TGTGCCAGCACCTACAGCGTTCTGGAAGAGACCCAGTACTTC. This codes for CASTYSVLEETQYF.

This clonotype has at least ten counts. CDR3 region: CASSYPDSGNSYEQYF. In DNA form, the CDR3 reads TGTGCCAGCAGTTACCCCGATAGCGGGAACTCCTACGAGCAGTACTTC. The chain uses TRBV6-6 and TRBJ2-7; TRBD2 matches at 8 bases. Germline trimming cut 2 bases from V and 0 bases from J; bases unmatched to any gene: 6. Germline-derived CDR1 and CDR2 are MNHNY and SVGAGI (reference sequence). The CDR3 sequence is 16 residues long.

J is TRBJ2-2 and V is TRBV9, with a possible D match to TRBD2 (6 bases). Trimming removed 5 bases at V and 5 bases at J, with 16 bases between. Germline CDR1 reads SGDLS; CDR2 reads YYNGEE. The length of the CDR3 is 15 residues. CDR3 nucleotide sequence: TGTGCCAGCAGGGGACTGGCCCAAGGGACCGGGGAGCTGTTTTTT. This gives the protein CASRGLAQGTGELFF.

This rearrangement joins TRBV4-3 to TRBJ2-4; TRBD2 is a possible D gene (6 bases). Trimming took off 0 bases at V and 4 bases at J, with 13 bases between the two ends. The CDR3 length is 16 residues. Looked up from germline, CDR1 is LGHNA and CDR2 is YSLEER. This CDR3 reads CASSQDWRVRKNIQYF. CDR3 bases: TGCGCCAGCAGCCAAGATTGGAGGGTTCGGAAAAACATTCAGTACTTC.

This clonotype was counted only a few times. The gene calls are TRBV6-4 and TRBJ2-3; TRBD2 matches 8 bases. The CDR3 spans 15 residues. From germline, CDR1 is MRHNA and CDR2 SNTAGT. V lost 2 bases to trimming and J lost 0 bases; unmatched junction nucleotides: 1. CDR3 sequence reads: CASSDGLASTDTQYF. The CDR3 region has the DNA TGTGCCAGCAGTGACGGACTAGCTAGCACAGATACGCAGTATTTT.

This chain uses TRBV9 with TRBJ1-2, with TRBD1 identical over 7 bases. This CDR3 is built from 15 residues. CDR1 and CDR2 from the germline V gene are SGDLS and YYNGEE. V dropped 3 bases and J dropped 4; count of bases not matched to a gene: 9. Here the CDR3 reads CASSAMGQFSYGYTF. In DNA, the CDR3 is TGTGCCAGCAGCGCGATGGGACAGTTTTCCTATGGCTACACCTTC. The full variable domain, its missing parts supplied by reference TRBV9 and TRBJ1-2, is DSGVTQTPKHLITATGQRVTLRCSPRSGDLSVYWYQQSLDQGLQFLIQYYNGEERAKGNILERFSAQQFPDLHSELNLSSLELGDSALYFCASSAMGQFSYGYTFGSGTRLTVV.

The rearrangement joins TRBV12-3 or TRBV12-4 to TRBJ1-1; D is unresolved. Between the trimmed V and J ends, which lost 5 bases and 3 bases, there was a span of 19 bases. This CDR3 comprises 16 residues. CDR3 residues: CASSPSAMGRDTEAFF. DNA for the CDR3: TGTGCCAGCAGTCCCAGTGCGATGGGGAGGGACACTGAAGCTTTCTTT.

In this sample, this clonotype turned up many times. The chain carries TRBV5-1 and TRBJ1-3; no clear D gene. V was shortened by 4 bases and J by 3 bases, with 14 bases between the two germline ends. Looked up from germline, CDR1 is SGHRS and CDR2 is YFSETQ. This CDR3 region has 15 residues. The CDR3 DNA reads as TGCGCCAGCAGCCCCAATTGGGAAAGTGGAAACACCATATATTTT. This translates into CASSPNWESGNTIYF.

This clonotype has more than one count but fewer than ten. The chain carries TRBV5-6 and TRBJ2-3; TRBD2 agrees at 10 bases. The germline gives CDR1 SGHDT, CDR2 YYEEEE. With 2 bases clipped from V and 2 bases from J, the junction kept 2 bases outside the gene matches. The CDR3 is made up of 15 amino acids. DNA for the CDR3: TGTGCCAGCAGCTTAAGCGGGGGGGCCACAGATACGCAGTATTTT. Encoded protein: CASSLSGGATDTQYF. The whole variable domain, remainder taken from reference TRBV5-6 and TRBJ2-3, is DAGVTQSPTHLIKTRGQQVTLRCSPKSGHDTVSWYQQALGQGPQFIFQYYEEEERQRGNFPDRFSGHQFPNYSSELNVNALLLGDSALYLCASSLSGGATDTQYFGPGTRLTVL.

V gene TRBV10-3 combines with J gene TRBJ2-5; tentatively, D is TRBD2 (6 bases). Per the germline V gene, CDR1 is ENHRY and CDR2 is SYGVKD. Trimming shortened V by 6 bases and J by 7 bases, and 24 bases separated the two germline ends. This CDR3 is 16 amino acids long. The CDR3 DNA reads TGTGCCATCAGCACGGGACTGGATATCCTTGGCGGGACCCAGTACTTC. Amino acid sequence: CAISTGLDILGGTQYF.

This clonotype showed up just a few times. The junction differs from germline at one of its ends, possibly a read error. The chain employs TRBV5-1 and TRBJ2-7; TRBD2 agrees at 8 bases. CDR1 and CDR2 from the germline V gene are SGHRS and YFSETQ. CDR3 length: 15 amino acids. Here the CDR3 DNA reads TGCGCCAGCAGCTTGAGCCCTAGCGGGTCCTCCGAGCAGTACTTC. It yields the protein CASSLSPSGSSEQYF.